This paragraph reports one T cell receptor beta chain. Antigen: not known. Vbeta (60) and Jbeta (13) primers were used in the PCR. Authors' processing steps: In a later analysis, some 11 million of some 80 million unique beta chains occurred in at least two donors. Profiling relied on immunoSEQ multiplex PCR, and the TCRdb table lists in-frame clones only, not all of them. V and J calls and clone size are copied from that table; D and trimming were computed from the DNA. Of approximately 150,000 clones in the sample, about three quarters were seen once. This sample is part of a study of cytomegalovirus exposure and HLA in healthy donors. The CDR3 is made up of 15 amino acids. From germline, CDR1 is MNHEY and CDR2 SVGAGI. The V and J ends lost 6 bases and 8 bases, in that order; junction bases with no gene match: 8. Overall study findings and caveats: A later analysis showed HLA-associated TCR beta chains outstripping equally common others in clonal expansion. Specificity of a few CMV-associated chains for CMV antigens was verified in vitro. Cytomegalovirus association was assigned to about 180 TCR beta chains.

Sequenced: PBMCs. The chain couples TRBV6-5 to TRBJ2-7, with 15 bases identical to TRBD2. This TCR derives from a woman in her 40s in good health and CMV-seropositive. In DNA, the CDR3 is TGTGCCAGCAGCGGTGGGACTAGCGGGAGGACGAAGCAGTACTTC. It encodes CASSGGTSGRTKQYF.